Listed below are T cell receptor beta chains from one sample, sequenced in a study of T cells in Graves' hyperthyroidism and ophthalmopathy. TCRdb re-called the multiplex PCR reads through MiXCR, storing one row per CDR3 protein. The repertoire includes more than 300,000 distinct CDR3 sequences, approximately 17% of them detected once, and 30% to 35% sits in the top ten. Sequenced sample: blood. Receptor source: a woman aged 30 to 39 with Graves' hyperthyroidism that later progressed to Graves' ophthalmopathy. Each CDR3 is given with its conserved first and last residue. A D gene is named only where the DNA matches it firmly. Clone size is given for some rows only: seen once, a few or many times, or a class if the clone is expanded.

clone_size,d_call,v_call,j_call,cdr3_aa,cdr3_nt
many,TRBD2,TRBV2,TRBJ2-5,CASSPGLAGVQGETQYF,TGTGCCAGCAGCCCCGGACTAGCGGGAGTCCAGGGGGAGACCCAGTACTTC
few,.,TRBV28,TRBJ2-5,CASSFRGLNQETQYF,TGTGCCAGCAGTTTCAGGGGCCTCAACCAAGAGACCCAGTACTTC
many,TRBD2,TRBV20-1,TRBJ2-5,CSAQETSLETQYF,TGCAGTGCTCAAGAGACTAGCCTGGAGACCCAGTACTTC
many,TRBD2,TRBV28,TRBJ2-3,CASSPERGITDTQYF,TGTGCCAGCAGTCCCGAGCGGGGTATCACAGATACGCAGTATTTT
many,.,TRBV7-8,TRBJ1-3,CASSLVPGAGNTIYF,TGTGCCAGCAGCTTAGTTCCAGGGGCCGGAAACACCATATATTTT
.,TRBD2,TRBV4-1,TRBJ2-1,CASSQGLGLAGGNEQFF,TGCGCCAGCAGCCAAGGCCTGGGACTAGCGGGGGGAAATGAGCAGTTCTTC
.,TRBD2,TRBV6-1,TRBJ2-3,CASSPSGGTDTLYF,TGTGCCAGCAGTCCTAGCGGAGGCACAGATACGCTGTATTTT
many,.,TRBV12-3/TRBV12-4,TRBJ1-1,CASSLAGAGTEAFF,TGTGCCAGCAGCTTAGCGGGGGCCGGGACTGAAGCTTTCTTT
.,TRBD1,TRBV27,TRBJ2-7,CASRRTGGAYEQYF,TGTGCCAGCAGACGGACAGGTGGCGCCTACGAGCAGTACTTC
many,TRBD1,TRBV12-3/TRBV12-4,TRBJ1-5,CASSRRFLGTGARSNQPQHF,TGTGCCAGCAGCCGACGTTTTTTGGGGACAGGGGCTAGAAGCAATCAGCCCCAGCATTTT
.,.,TRBV19,TRBJ2-7,CASSDGQRSYEQYF,TGTGCCAGTAGTGACGGACAGCGCTCCTACGAGCAGTACTTC
many,.,TRBV30,TRBJ1-3,CAWSLGSSGNTIYF,TGTGCCTGGAGTCTCGGCAGCTCTGGAAACACCATATATTTT
.,TRBD2,TRBV5-6,TRBJ2-2,CASSFSGAYTGELFF,TGTGCCAGCAGCTTTAGCGGGGCTTACACCGGGGAGCTGTTTTTT
.,.,TRBV4-1,TRBJ1-1,CASSLGVEGGTEAFF,TGCGCCAGCAGCCTGGGTGTTGAGGGGGGCACTGAAGCTTTCTTT
.,TRBD1,TRBV20-1,TRBJ1-5,CSARSPGGYSNQPQHF,TGCAGTGCTAGATCCCCAGGGGGCTATAGCAATCAGCCCCAGCATTTT
few,TRBD2,TRBV3-1,TRBJ2-1,CASSHGTSGSRWFF,TGTGCCAGCAGCCACGGGACTAGCGGGAGTCGTTGGTTCTTC
.,.,TRBV3-1,TRBJ2-1,CASSQDGSGSDGEQFF,TGTGCCAGCAGCCAAGATGGGAGCGGGTCTGACGGTGAGCAGTTCTTC
.,.,TRBV20-1,TRBJ2-1,CSAGGWSYNEQFF,TGCAGTGCTGGGGGTTGGTCCTACAATGAGCAGTTCTTC
.,TRBD2,TRBV2,TRBJ2-6,CASSESGGSGANVLTF,TGTGCCAGCAGTGAAAGCGGGGGCTCTGGGGCCAACGTCCTGACTTTC
.,.,TRBV9,TRBJ1-1,CASSVVPGMNTEAFF,TGTGCCAGCAGCGTAGTTCCCGGAATGAACACTGAAGCTTTCTTT
many,.,TRBV7-9,TRBJ2-2,CASTDNGPLAGELFF,TGTGCCAGCACCGACAACGGACCCCTAGCCGGGGAGCTGTTTTTT
many,.,TRBV2,TRBJ1-1,CASKTNTEAFF,TGTGCCAGCAAAACGAACACTGAAGCTTTCTTT
many,.,TRBV12-3/TRBV12-4,TRBJ1-5,CASSLGRLGNQPQHF,TGTGCCAGCAGTTTAGGCAGACTTGGCAATCAGCCCCAGCATTTT
many,.,TRBV13,TRBJ2-5,CASSLPRTAQETQYF,TGTGCCAGCAGCCTACCCCGGACAGCTCAAGAGACCCAGTACTTC
many,.,TRBV20-1,TRBJ1-1,CSAPPLLGNTEAFF,TGCAGTGCTCCCCCTCTCCTCGGTAACACTGAAGCTTTCTTT
many,.,TRBV6-1,TRBJ1-3,CASRPGQYQSSSGNTIYF,TGTGCCAGCAGACCAGGACAGTATCAGAGCTCCTCTGGAAACACCATATATTTT
many,.,TRBV5-1,TRBJ2-5,CASSLAEYQETQYF,TGCGCCAGCAGCTTGGCAGAGTACCAAGAGACCCAGTACTTC
.,TRBD1,TRBV9,TRBJ2-5,CASSGMTGFETQYF,TGTGCCAGCAGCGGCATGACAGGGTTTGAGACCCAGTACTTC
many,TRBD1,TRBV28,TRBJ1-6,CASSQFGQGIPIYSPLHF,TGTGCCAGCAGCCAATTTGGACAGGGCATACCGATATATTCACCCCTCCACTTT